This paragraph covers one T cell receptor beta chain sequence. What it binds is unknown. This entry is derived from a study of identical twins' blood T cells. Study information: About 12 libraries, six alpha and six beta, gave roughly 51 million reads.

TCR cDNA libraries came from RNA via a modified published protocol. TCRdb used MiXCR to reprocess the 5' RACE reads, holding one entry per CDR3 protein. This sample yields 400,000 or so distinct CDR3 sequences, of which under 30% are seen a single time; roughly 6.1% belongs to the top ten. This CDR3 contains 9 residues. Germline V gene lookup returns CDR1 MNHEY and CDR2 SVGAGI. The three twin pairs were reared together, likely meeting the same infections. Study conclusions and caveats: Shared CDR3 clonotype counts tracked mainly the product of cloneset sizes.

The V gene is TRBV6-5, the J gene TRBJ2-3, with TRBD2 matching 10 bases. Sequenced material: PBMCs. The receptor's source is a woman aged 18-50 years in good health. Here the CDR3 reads CFSGGTQYF. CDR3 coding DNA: TGTTTTAGCGGGGGGACGCAGTATTTT.